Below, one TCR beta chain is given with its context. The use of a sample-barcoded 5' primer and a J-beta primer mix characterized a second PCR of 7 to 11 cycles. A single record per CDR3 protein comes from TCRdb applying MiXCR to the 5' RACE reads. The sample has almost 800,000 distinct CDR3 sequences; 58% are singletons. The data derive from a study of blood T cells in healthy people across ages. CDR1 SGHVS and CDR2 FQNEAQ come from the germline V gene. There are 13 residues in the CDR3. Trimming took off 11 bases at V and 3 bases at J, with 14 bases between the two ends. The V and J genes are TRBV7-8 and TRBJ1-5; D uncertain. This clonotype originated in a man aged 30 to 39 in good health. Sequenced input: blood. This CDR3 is CAGSDLDNQPQHF. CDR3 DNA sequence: TGTGCCGGATCTGATTTGGACAATCAGCCCCAGCATTTT.